This TCR beta chain was documented in a study of tumor-infiltrating lymphocytes in primary liver carcinoma. Study information: Those sampled were patients whose primary liver carcinoma was treated by surgical resection. Yields of productive TCRbeta reads ranged from roughly 3.5 to 7.13 million per sample and were similar across tissue types.

Germline lookup yields CDR1 LGHNA and CDR2 YNFKEQ. Trimming shortened V by 1 base and J by 3 bases, and 10 bases separated the two germline ends. The CDR3 extends over 14 amino acids. TCR beta cDNA was reverse-transcribed from roughly 520 ng of total RNA. The reaction used a constant-region primer and ProtoScript II reverse transcriptase. A slightly modified ARM-PCR protocol with three nested multiplex PCR rounds produced these TCR beta libraries. Rounds one and two of PCR, each of approximately 11 cycles, were primed with TRBV1-TRBV30 forward primers and a C-beta reverse primer. TCRdb itself ran the multiplex PCR reads through MiXCR, one entry per CDR3 protein. The sample lists around 330,000 distinct CDR3 sequences, 55% to 65% occurring once. This clonotype came up many times. Germline DNA was extracted too, while blood RNA derived from unsorted whole blood.

The sequencing input was peripheral blood. The J gene is TRBJ2-7, the V gene TRBV4-2; weak D call: TRBD2 (6 bases). The origin of this receptor is a middle-aged man with primary liver carcinoma and hepatitis B virus infection. The CDR3 region has the DNA TGTGCCAGCAGCCAAGTCGGCGGGGACTACGAGCAGTACTTC. It codes for CASSQVGGDYEQYF.